The clone carrying this T cell receptor (beta chain) occurred a few times. Possible read error: a much larger clone is one base away. The CDR3 runs 13 residues. Trimming cost V 6 bases and J 4 bases; bases outside gene matches: 6. CDR1 is MDHEN, CDR2 SYDVKM, per germline. Using RNA transcripts, the TCR beta CDR3 regions were amplified. Amplification began with first-round RT-PCR using HTBI primers, then second-round multiplex PCR was performed. TCRdb re-called the multiplex PCR reads with MiXCR, one entry per CDR3 protein. The sample records approximately 700,000 distinct CDR3 sequences, roughly two fifths being singletons. The sample is drawn from a study of Graves' ophthalmopathy and Graves' hyperthyroidism.

The chain links TRBV28 to TRBJ2-7, with TRBD1 identical over 7 bases. The sequenced sample consisted of peripheral blood. This receptor was taken from an adult man with Graves' ophthalmopathy. The CDR3 coding sequence is TGTGCCAGCAGCTATGACAGGGTATACGAGCAGTACTTC. Translating it yields CASSYDRVYEQYF.